The sequence of this TCR beta chain was determined in a study of radiotherapy plus CTLA-4 blockade in lung cancer (dated 2018 in TCRdb). Regarding the research as a whole: Among the enrolled patients, under 20% had an objective response, and about 30% reached disease control. Beyond this particular receptor, the publication reports: Increased serum interferon-beta after radiation, together with early dynamic changes in blood T cell clones, were reported to be the strongest predictors of response. After treatment with radiotherapy and ipilimumab, TCR clones that originated in tumors expanded in peripheral blood.

About this clone: Its antigen remains unidentified. No qualities accompany the bases; no much larger clone lies one base away.

Focal radiation therapy combined with CTLA-4 blockade (ipilimumab) was tested in patients with chemo-refractory metastatic non-small-cell lung cancer. From a lookup of the germline V gene, CDR1 and CDR2 are SGHVS and FNYEAQ. V and J are trimmed by 8 bases and 4 bases, and the gene matches miss 23 bases of the junction. Reading from cysteine to phenylalanine, the CDR3 counts 19 amino acids. CDR3 DNA is the only sequence kept; it has 57 bases, read in frame from the first base. The library was made by the immunoSEQ multiplex PCR assay. In TCRdb, the immuneACCESS table is reduced to in-frame sequences with V and J assigned. These tables do not hold every clone; where another copy was compared, an unresolved V gene accounts for under half, and the others remain unexplained. A total of 56,000 or so clones appear in this sample, approximately 80% of them only once. The leading ten clones occupy 3.2% of the sample.

The sample consisted of peripheral blood, taken from a patient treated with radiotherapy plus ipilimumab. The chain couples TRBV7-6 to TRBJ2-1, with TRBD1 matching 7 junction bases. This sequence originates from a human donor with non-small cell lung cancer who had a partial response to radiotherapy plus ipilimumab. CDR3 protein: CASGMHRLGQSKEYNEQFF. The DNA sequence is as follows: TGTGCCAGCGGCATGCATCGTTTGGGACAGAGTAAGGAGTACAATGAGCAGTTCTTC.